What follows is one T cell receptor (beta chain) and its context. The clone's antigen remains unknown. No much larger clone is present one base from it, and per-base qualities are unavailable. This entry belongs to a study of shared clonotypes between healthy human individuals (dated by TCRdb to about 2020). Regarding the complete study: The cohort comprised two women and a few men aged 18 to 49 years. Per donor, leukapheresis produced somewhere between about 0.8 and 9 billion PBMCs. To increase sequencing depth and limit assay-specific biases, different laboratories used diverse techniques to prepare libraries and sequence TCR repertoires. Blood TCR repertoires of four to six healthy adults were deeply sequenced to estimate repertoire size and the extent of clonotype sharing between individuals. For each donor, CD4 naive and CD4 memory were each given three plates, CD8 naive was given two plates, and CD8 memory was given one plate. Study-level results and caveats: Naive subsets generally had larger estimated clonotype richness than memory subsets. Pairwise subsampling indicated that sequencing depth was expected to affect the degree of clonotype sharing among donors. Even with the large sequencing depth, rarefaction of the sorted-subset datasets indicated that sequencing was incomplete. The genetic and exposure-history diversity represented was limited by the small number of donors. Only blood was sampled, and tissue TCR repertoires likely differ from those in blood. Around 5% of naive CD4, 3% to 4% of naive CD8, 2% to 2.5% of memory CD4, and more than 0.35% of memory CD8 clonotypes were shared across several donors. Compared with non-shared clonotypes, the clonotypes found in all four sorted-subset donors had higher generation probabilities.

The donors were healthy, HIV-negative adults who had no recently reported acute infections or vaccinations. Every donor was a Caucasian adult residing in Nashville, Tennessee, USA. CD4+ T cells were enriched by magnetic negative selection; naive cells were then positively selected on CD45RA, and the negative fraction formed the memory subset. Blood was obtained by leukapheresis, after which PBMCs were separated by Ficoll-Histopaque density gradient centrifugation and cryopreserved in liquid nitrogen vapor phase. Analytical flow cytometry was used to check the purity and quantity of every magnetically sorted T cell population. From each sorted fraction, genomic DNA was isolated and quantified by UV absorbance on a Nanodrop 2000c. Using the deep immunoSEQ assay, multiplex PCR amplified TCR CDR3 regions from genomic DNA. Genomic DNA extracted from each cell subset was distributed evenly over all wells of several immunoSEQ 96-well plates, and each plate served as one replicate. For sorted subsets, each replicate PCR was loaded with 200 to 250 ng genomic DNA, equivalent to 25,000 to 35,000 T cell genomes. The purified libraries were quantified using a Qubit 3.0 fluorometer, sized with a Bioanalyzer 2100, and then quantified again using the KAPA Library Quantification kit. Each immunoSEQ 96-well plate was sequenced on its own single-read 150-cycle Illumina NextSeq 550 flow cell. In the paper's pipeline: Because the immunoSEQ output included only junctional sequences and no quality scores, the filtering could not be the same as the filtering used for full-length reads. Sequences were annotated with PyIR, a Python wrapper for IgBLAST v1.9, and V/J genes and CDR3 were assigned using IMGT germline references. Reads with weak V/J assignments (E-value above 1e-6), missing CDR3, stop codons, out-of-frame junctions, or ambiguous translated residues were removed. V3J clonotypes were defined as sequences sharing the same inferred V gene, J gene, and CDR3 amino acid sequence. To compute the percentage overlap between repertoires, the number of shared unique clonotypes was divided by the size of the smaller repertoire. RTK rarefaction, the Chao1 estimator, and Recon v2.1 estimates of unobserved clonotypes were used to assess repertoire richness. Generation probabilities for all TCRbeta clonotypes obtained by the gDNA method from a handful of donors were computed using OLGA. Sourced from immuneACCESS, this table was stored by TCRdb with only in-frame sequences that have V and J called. A share of the clones is absent; for the studies checked, an unresolved V gene accounts for under half, and the remainder has no known explanation. From that table come the V and J calls and clone size; the DNA was used to work out D and trimming. The sample table contains 600,000 to 700,000 clones; only one count was recorded for 73% of them. The ten largest clonotypes hold about 1.8% of the sample.

At the junction V is shortened by 6 bases and J by 5 bases; bases outside the gene matches: 8. The CDR3 runs 15 amino acids, cysteine and phenylalanine included. Solely the CDR3 DNA is kept, with 45 bases framed from the first base. From a lookup of the germline V gene, CDR1 and CDR2 are SNHLY and FYNNEI. This sequence uses TRBV2 and TRBJ2-1; TRBD2 agrees with 9 junctional bases. The clonotype comes from a woman between 25 and 40 years old in good health. Sequenced sample: memory CD4+ T cells sorted from blood. Read against the paper, the sample's cell subset or site label means: CD45RA-negative fraction. The nucleotide sequence reads TGTGCCAGCAGGACCCAAGCGGGAGGCAACAATGAGCAGTTCTTC. Its coded protein is CASRTQAGGNNEQFF. Reference TRBV2 and TRBJ2-1 genes cover what lies past the CDR3, so the full variable domain is EPEVTQTPSHQVTQMGQEVILRCVPISNHLYFYWYRQILGQKVEFLVSFYNNEISEKSEIFDDQFSVERPDGSNFTLKIRSTKLEDSAMYFCASRTQAGGNNEQFFGPGTRLTVL.